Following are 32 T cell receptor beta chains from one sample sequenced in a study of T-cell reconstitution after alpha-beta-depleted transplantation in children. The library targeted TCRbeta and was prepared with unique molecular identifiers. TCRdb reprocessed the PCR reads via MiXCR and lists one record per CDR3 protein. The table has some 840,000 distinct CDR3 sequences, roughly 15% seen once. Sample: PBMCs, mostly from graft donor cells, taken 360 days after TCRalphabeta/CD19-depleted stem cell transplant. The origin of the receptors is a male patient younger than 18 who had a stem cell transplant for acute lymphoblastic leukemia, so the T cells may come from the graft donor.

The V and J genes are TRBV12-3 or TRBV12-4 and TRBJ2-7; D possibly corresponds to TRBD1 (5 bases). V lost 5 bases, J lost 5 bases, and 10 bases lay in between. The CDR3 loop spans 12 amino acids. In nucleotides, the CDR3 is TGTGCCAGCAGTGCCGACAGCGACGAGCAGTACTTC. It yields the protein CASSADSDEQYF.

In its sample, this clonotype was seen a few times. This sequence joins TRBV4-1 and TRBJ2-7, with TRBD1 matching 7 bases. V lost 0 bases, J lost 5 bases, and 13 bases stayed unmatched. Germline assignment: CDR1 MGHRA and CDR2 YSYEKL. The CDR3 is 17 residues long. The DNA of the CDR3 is TGCGCCAGCAGCCAAGATTTGGAGACAGGGTGGATGGACGAGCAGTACTTC. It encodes CASSQDLETGWMDEQYF.

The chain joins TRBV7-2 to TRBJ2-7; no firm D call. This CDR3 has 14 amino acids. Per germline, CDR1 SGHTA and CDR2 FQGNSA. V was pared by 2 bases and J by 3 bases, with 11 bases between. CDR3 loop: CASSLLSGLYEQYF. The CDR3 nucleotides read TGTGCCAGCAGCTTACTCTCGGGTCTCTACGAGCAGTACTTC.

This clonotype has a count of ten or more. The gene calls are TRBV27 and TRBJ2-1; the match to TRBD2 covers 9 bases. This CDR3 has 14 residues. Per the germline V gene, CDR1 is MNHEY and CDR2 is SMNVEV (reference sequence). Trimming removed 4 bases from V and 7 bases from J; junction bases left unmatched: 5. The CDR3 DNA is TGTGCCAGCAGTTCTCTAGCGGGGCCTAATGAGCAGTTCTTC. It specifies CASSSLAGPNEQFF.

The CDR3 DNA reads as TGTGCCAGCAGCCCGCTTCGGACTAGAAGCAACGAGCAGTACTTC. This encodes CASSPLRTRSNEQYF. The J gene is TRBJ2-7, the V gene TRBV12-3 or TRBV12-4; TRBD2 aligns across 7 bases. Losses at the gene ends were 6 bases for V and 5 bases for J; bases not matched to a gene: 13. The CDR3 has 15 amino acids.

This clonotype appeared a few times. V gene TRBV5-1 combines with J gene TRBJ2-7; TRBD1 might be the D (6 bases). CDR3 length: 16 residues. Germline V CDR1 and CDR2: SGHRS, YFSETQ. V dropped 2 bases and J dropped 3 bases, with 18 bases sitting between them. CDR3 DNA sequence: TGCGCCAGCAGCTTTCGCCCTCGGGACATTTTCTACGAGCAGTACTTC. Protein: CASSFRPRDIFYEQYF.

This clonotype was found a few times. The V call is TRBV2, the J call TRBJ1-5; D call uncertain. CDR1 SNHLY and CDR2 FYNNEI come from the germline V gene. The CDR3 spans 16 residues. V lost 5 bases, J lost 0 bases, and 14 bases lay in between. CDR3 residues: CASSPAGHYSNQPQHF. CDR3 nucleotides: TGTGCCAGCAGTCCCGCAGGCCATTATAGCAATCAGCCCCAGCATTTT.

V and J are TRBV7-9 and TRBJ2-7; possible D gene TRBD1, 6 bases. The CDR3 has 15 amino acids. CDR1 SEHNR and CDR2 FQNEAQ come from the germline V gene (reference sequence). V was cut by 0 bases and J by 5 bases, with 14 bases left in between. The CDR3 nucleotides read TGTGCCAGCAGCTTAGCGGGGGCGCTAATCCACGAGCAGTACTTC. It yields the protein CASSLAGALIHEQYF.

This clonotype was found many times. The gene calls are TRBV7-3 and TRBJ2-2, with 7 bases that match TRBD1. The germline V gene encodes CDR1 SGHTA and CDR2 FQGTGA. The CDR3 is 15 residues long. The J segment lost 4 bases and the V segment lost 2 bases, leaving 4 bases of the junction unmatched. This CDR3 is CASSLRDSFTGELFF. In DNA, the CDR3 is TGTGCCAGCAGCTTACGGGACAGCTTCACCGGGGAGCTGTTTTTT. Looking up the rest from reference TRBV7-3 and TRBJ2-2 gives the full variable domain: GAGVSQTPSNKVTEKGKYVELRCDPISGHTALYWYRQSLGQGPEFLIYFQGTGAADDSGLPNDRFFAVRPEGSVSTLKIQRTERGDSAVYLCASSLRDSFTGELFFGEGSRLTVL.

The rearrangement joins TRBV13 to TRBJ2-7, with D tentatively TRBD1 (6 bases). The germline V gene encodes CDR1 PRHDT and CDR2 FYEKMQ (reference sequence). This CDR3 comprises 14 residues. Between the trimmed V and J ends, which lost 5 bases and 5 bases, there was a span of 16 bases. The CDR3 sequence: CASSRDTGGDEQYF. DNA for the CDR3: TGTGCCAGCAGCAGGGACACTGGTGGCGACGAGCAGTACTTC.

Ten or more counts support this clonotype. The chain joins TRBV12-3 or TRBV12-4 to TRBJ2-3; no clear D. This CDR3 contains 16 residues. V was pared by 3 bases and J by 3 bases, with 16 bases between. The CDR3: CASSLDDSSRTDTQYF. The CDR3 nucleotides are TGTGCCAGCAGTTTGGACGATAGTTCTCGGACAGATACGCAGTATTTT.

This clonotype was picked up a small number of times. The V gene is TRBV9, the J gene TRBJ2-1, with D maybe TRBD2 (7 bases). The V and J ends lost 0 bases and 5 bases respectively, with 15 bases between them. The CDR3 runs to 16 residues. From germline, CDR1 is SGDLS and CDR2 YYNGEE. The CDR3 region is CASSVVGGGPNNEQFF. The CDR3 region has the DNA TGTGCCAGCAGCGTAGTAGGGGGAGGGCCCAACAATGAGCAGTTCTTC.

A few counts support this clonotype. The CDR3 reads CASSLVSPRGKETQYF. The DNA for the CDR3 is TGTGCCAGCAGCTTAGTCTCCCCCAGGGGTAAAGAGACCCAGTACTTC. V usage is TRBV7-6 and J usage is TRBJ2-5; perhaps TRBD1 as D (6 bases). Trimming pared 1 base from V and 3 bases from J, leaving 15 bases between. Germline-derived CDR1 and CDR2 are SGHVS and FNYEAQ. The CDR3 length is 16 residues.

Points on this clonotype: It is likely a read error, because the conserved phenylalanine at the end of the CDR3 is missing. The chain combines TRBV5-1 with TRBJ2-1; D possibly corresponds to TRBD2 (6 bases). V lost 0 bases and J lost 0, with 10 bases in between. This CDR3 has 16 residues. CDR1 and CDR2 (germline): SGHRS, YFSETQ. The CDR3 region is CASSLGFSGSYNEQFL. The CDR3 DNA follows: TGCGCCAGCAGCTTGGGATTTAGCGGCTCCTACAATGAGCAGTTCCTC.

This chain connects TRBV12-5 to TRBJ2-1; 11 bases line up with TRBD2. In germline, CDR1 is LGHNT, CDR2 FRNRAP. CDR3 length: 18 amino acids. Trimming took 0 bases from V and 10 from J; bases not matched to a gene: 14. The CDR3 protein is CASGLVRRILAGDGEQFF. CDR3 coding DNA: TGTGCTAGTGGTTTGGTACGGCGAATACTAGCGGGAGACGGAGAGCAGTTCTTC.

The CDR3 spells CASSPNRVATNEKLFF. The CDR3 nucleotides read TGTGCCAGCAGCCCAAACAGGGTTGCAACTAATGAAAAACTGTTTTTT. The chain links TRBV7-8 to TRBJ1-4; maybe TRBD1 (6 bases). The V gene's germline CDR1 is SGHVS and CDR2 FQNEAQ. Trimming removed 5 bases from V and 0 bases from J, with 13 bases in between. The CDR3 consists of 16 residues. Variable domain in full (rest from reference TRBV7-8 and TRBJ1-4): GAGVSQSPRYKVAKRGQDVALRCDPISGHVSLFWYQQALGQGPEFLTYFQNEAQLDKSGLPSDRFFAERPEGSVSTLKIQRTQQEDSAVYLCASSPNRVATNEKLFFGSGTQLSVL.

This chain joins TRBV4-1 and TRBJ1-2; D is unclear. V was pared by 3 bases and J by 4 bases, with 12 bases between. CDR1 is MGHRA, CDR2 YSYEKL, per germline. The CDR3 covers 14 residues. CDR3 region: CASSQGVGVYGYTF. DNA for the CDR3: TGCGCCAGCAGCCAGGGTGTTGGAGTCTATGGCTACACCTTC.

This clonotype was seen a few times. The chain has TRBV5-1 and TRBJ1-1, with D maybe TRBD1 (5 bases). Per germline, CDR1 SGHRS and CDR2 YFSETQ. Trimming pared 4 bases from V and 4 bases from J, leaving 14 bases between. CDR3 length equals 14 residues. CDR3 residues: CASSVTQGPTEAFF. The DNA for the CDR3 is TGCGCCAGCAGCGTCACGCAGGGCCCCACTGAAGCTTTCTTT.

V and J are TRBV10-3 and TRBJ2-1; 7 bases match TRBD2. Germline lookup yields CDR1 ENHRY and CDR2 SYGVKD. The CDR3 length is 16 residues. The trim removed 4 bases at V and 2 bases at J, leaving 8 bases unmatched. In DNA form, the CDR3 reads TGTGCCATCAGTGGACGTCCCGGGACTACCTACAATGAGCAGTTCTTC. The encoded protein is CAISGRPGTTYNEQFF.

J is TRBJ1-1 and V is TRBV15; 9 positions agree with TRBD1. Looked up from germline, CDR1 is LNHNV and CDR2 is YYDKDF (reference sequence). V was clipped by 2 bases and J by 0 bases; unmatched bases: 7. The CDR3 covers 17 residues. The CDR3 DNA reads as TGTGCCACCAGCAGATTAGACAGGGGGATAGTGAACACTGAAGCTTTCTTT. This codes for CATSRLDRGIVNTEAFF.

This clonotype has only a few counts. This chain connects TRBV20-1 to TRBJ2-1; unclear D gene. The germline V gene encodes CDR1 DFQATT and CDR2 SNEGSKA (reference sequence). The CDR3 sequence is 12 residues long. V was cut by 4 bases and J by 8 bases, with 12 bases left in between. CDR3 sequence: CSAIPGSHEQFF. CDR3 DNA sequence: TGCAGTGCTATCCCGGGCTCCCATGAGCAGTTCTTC.

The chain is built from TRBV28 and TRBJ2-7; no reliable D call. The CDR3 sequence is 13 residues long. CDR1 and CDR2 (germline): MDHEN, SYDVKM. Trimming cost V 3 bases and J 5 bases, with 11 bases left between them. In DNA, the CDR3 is TGTGCCAGCAGTTTGGGGATGATGGACGAGCAGTACTTC. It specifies CASSLGMMDEQYF.

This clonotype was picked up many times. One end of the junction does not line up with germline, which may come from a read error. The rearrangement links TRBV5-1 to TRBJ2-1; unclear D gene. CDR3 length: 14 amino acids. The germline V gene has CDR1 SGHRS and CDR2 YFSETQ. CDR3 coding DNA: TGTGCCAGCAGCCTGGACGGGTCCTACAATGAGCAGTTCTTC. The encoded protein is CASSLDGSYNEQFF.

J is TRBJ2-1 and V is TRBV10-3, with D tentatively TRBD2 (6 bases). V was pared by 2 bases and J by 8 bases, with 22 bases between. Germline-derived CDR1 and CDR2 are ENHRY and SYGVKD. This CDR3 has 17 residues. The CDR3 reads CAISEGWGLLIADEQFF. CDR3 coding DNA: TGTGCCATCAGTGAGGGGTGGGGACTCCTGATTGCCGATGAGCAGTTCTTC.

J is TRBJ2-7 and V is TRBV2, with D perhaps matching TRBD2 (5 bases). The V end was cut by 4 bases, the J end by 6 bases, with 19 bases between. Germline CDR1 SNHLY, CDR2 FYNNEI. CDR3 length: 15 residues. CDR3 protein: CASSVYLAAEGEQYF. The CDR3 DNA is TGTGCCAGCAGTGTTTACCTCGCAGCTGAGGGCGAGCAGTACTTC.

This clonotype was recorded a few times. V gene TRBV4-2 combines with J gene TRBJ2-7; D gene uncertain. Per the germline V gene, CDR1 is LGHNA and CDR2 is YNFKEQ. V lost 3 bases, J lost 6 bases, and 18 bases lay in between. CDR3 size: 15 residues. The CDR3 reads CASSQIKTPDSEQYF. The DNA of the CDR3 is TGTGCCAGCAGCCAGATCAAGACCCCAGACTCCGAGCAGTACTTC.

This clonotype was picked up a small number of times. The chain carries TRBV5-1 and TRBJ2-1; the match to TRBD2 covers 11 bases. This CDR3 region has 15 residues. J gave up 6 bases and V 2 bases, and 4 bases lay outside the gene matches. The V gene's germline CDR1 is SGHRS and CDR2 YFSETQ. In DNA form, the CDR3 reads TGCGCCAGCAGCTTTACTAGCGGGAGTGGCAATGAGCAGTTCTTC. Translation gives CASSFTSGSGNEQFF.

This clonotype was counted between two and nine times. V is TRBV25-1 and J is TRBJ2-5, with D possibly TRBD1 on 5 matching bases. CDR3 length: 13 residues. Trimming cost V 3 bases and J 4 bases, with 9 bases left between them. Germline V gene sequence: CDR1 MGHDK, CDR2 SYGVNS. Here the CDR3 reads CASSDARVETQYF. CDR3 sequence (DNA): TGTGCCAGCAGTGATGCCAGGGTAGAGACCCAGTACTTC.

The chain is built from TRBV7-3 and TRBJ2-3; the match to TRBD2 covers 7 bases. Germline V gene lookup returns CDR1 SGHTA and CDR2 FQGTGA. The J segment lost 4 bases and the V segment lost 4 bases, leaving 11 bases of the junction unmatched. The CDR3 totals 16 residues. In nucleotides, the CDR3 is TGTGCCAGCAGCTCGACCGAGCGGGATAATCCAGATACGCAGTATTTT. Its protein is CASSSTERDNPDTQYF.

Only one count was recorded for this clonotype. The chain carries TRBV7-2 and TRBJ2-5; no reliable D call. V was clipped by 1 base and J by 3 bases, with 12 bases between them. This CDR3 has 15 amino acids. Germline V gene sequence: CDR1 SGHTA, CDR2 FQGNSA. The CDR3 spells CASSLEGQREETQYF. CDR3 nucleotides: TGTGCCAGCAGCTTAGAAGGTCAGAGAGAAGAGACCCAGTACTTC. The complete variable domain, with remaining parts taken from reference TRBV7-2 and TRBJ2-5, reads GAGVSQSPSNKVTEKGKDVELRCDPISGHTALYWYRQSLGQGLEFLIYFQGNSAPDKSGLPSDRFSAERTGGSVSTLTIQRTQQEDSAVYLCASSLEGQREETQYFGPGTRLLVL.

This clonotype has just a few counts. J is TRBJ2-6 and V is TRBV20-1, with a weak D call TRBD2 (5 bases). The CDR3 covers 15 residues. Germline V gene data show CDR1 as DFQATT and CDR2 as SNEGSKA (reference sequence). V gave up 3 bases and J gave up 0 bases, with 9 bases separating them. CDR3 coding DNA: TGCAGTGCTAGGAAACGGGACTCTGGGGCCAACGTCCTGACTTTC. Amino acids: CSARKRDSGANVLTF.

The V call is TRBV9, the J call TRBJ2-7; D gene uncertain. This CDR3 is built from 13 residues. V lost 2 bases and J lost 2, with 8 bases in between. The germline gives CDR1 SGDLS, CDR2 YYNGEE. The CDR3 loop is CASSVGDTYEQYF. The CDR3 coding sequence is TGTGCCAGCAGCGTTGGCGATACCTACGAGCAGTACTTC.